The entry below gives a single TCR beta chain sequence along with its context. Its antigen is not identified. Deletions cut 5 bases from V and 11 bases from J, with 19 bases between. Germline V gene data show CDR1 as MNHEY and CDR2 as SVGAGI. The CDR3 is made up of 14 amino acids. This sample is part of a study of cytomegalovirus exposure and HLA in healthy donors. Overall study context: Within the Caucasian-associated ancestry cluster were about 81% of the approximately 400 genotyped donors.

PCR used 60 Vbeta primers and 13 Jbeta primers. Sequencing was performed with immunoSEQ multiplex PCR; in TCRdb, only in-frame clones are kept and a portion is missing. Here the sample spans 150,000 to 200,000 clones, roughly four fifths being singletons. Overall study results and limits: A few CMV-associated chains were confirmed in vitro to be specific for CMV antigens. With later analysis, a missense DCLRE1C variant became linked to TCR beta V- and J-gene trimming. There were several of the most significant clusters that appeared linked to common viral pathogens in a later analysis.

This sequence joins TRBV6-5 and TRBJ2-1, with TRBD2 as a possible D gene (7 bases). The TCR comes from a girl aged 2 to 10 in good health and CMV-seropositive. Material for sequencing was PBMCs. CDR3 amino acids: CASSPHNRGAQQFF. The CDR3 DNA is TGTGCCAGCAGTCCACATAATCGGGGGGCGCAGCAGTTCTTC.